This entry lists 16 T cell receptor beta chains sequenced from one sample in a study of vaccination effects on CD4 cells after COVID-19. Assay: immunoSEQ multiplex PCR; the TCRdb copy retains only in-frame clones and omits some. The sample lists tens of thousands of clones, 70% to 85% seen once, with about 2.3% in the top ten. Antigens for these TCRs are unknown. Cultured cells yielded isolated CD4+ T cells after approximately nine days. Each participant received a vaccine that was either BNT162b2 or mRNA-1273, given as two doses. The sequencing here drew on CD4+ T cells from PBMCs cultured without peptide, taken after COVID-19 vaccination. The receptors were gathered from a human donor who received a COVID-19 vaccine.

V and J are TRBV30 and TRBJ1-6; D is undetermined. Germline V gene data show CDR1 as GTSNPN and CDR2 as SVGIG (reference sequence). The CDR3 extends over 16 amino acids. Trimming removed 0 bases at V and 5 bases at J, with 14 bases between. The DNA for the CDR3 is TGTGCCTGGAGTGTTTTATTGGCAGCACATAATTCACCCCTCCACTTT. It codes for CAWSVLLAAHNSPLHF.

The chain is built from TRBV5-1 and TRBJ2-1; 7 positions match TRBD1. From germline, CDR1 is SGHRS and CDR2 YFSETQ. The CDR3 extends over 15 amino acids. J was trimmed by 0 bases and V by 3 bases; bases with no gene match: 3. This chain's CDR3 is CASSSTGNSYNEQFF. As DNA, the CDR3 is TGCGCCAGCAGCTCGACAGGGAACTCCTACAATGAGCAGTTCTTC.

The genes are TRBV18 and TRBJ2-7; either TRBD1 or TRBD2 may supply D (6 bases each). The CDR3 is 14 residues long. CDR1 is KGHSH, CDR2 LQKENI, per germline. Trimming took 5 bases from V and 5 from J, leaving 16 bases between them. CDR3 amino acids: CASSVASGADEQYV. The CDR3, as DNA: TGTGCCAGCTCAGTGGCGTCGGGGGCGGACGAGCAGTACGTC.

The rearrangement uses TRBV3-1 (or the pseudogene TRBV3-2) and TRBJ1-5, with D perhaps matching TRBD1 (6 bases). Germline V lookup: CDR1 LGHDT, CDR2 YNNKEL (reference sequence). The CDR3 extends over 17 amino acids. V lost 2 bases to trimming and J lost 0 bases, with 14 bases between them. CDR3 loop: CASSQRTAQYSNQPQHF. Here the CDR3 DNA reads TGTGCCAGCAGCCAAAGGACAGCTCAATATAGCAATCAGCCCCAGCATTTT.

The V gene is TRBV7-9, the J gene TRBJ1-6; D is uncertain. CDR1 is SEHNR and CDR2 is FQNEAQ in the germline V gene (reference sequence). This CDR3 has 19 residues. Trimming stripped 2 bases from V and 0 bases from J, with 17 bases between. The CDR3 nucleotides read TGTGCCAGCAGCTTAAGTCGCGCGGGCCCTAGCTCCTATAATTCACCCCTCCACTTT. Encoded protein: CASSLSRAGPSSYNSPLHF.

This clone was counted a single time. The chain joins TRBV5-1 to TRBJ2-3; D unclear. With 4 bases removed from V and 5 bases from J, the gap between germline ends came to 17 bases. This CDR3 is built from 15 residues. CDR1 is SGHRS, CDR2 YFSETQ, per germline. The DNA of the CDR3 is TGCGCCAGCAGCCTAAAGTGGGGTACTGGAGATACGCAGTATTTT. This codes for CASSLKWGTGDTQYF.

The chain recombines TRBV25-1 with TRBJ2-1; the D gene could be TRBD1 or TRBD2 (6 bases each). Looked up from germline, CDR1 is MGHDK and CDR2 is SYGVNS. The V and J ends lost 7 bases and 8 bases respectively, with 15 bases between them. The CDR3 is made up of 13 amino acids. The CDR3 coding sequence is TGTGCCAGCACGCGAGGGGGGTATGATGAGCAGTTCTTC. It is translated as CASTRGGYDEQFF. Full variable domain (rest looked up from reference TRBV25-1 and TRBJ2-1): EADIYQTPRYLVIGTGKKITLECSQTMGHDKMYWYQQDPGMELHLIHYSYGVNSTEKGDLSSESTVSRIRTEHFPLTLESARPSHTSQYLCASTRGGYDEQFFGPGTRLTVL.

The chain has TRBV5-1 and TRBJ2-1; D uncertain. This CDR3 has 15 amino acids. The ends were cut back, 3 bases at V and 1 base at J, with 11 bases in the middle. Looked up from germline, CDR1 is SGHRS and CDR2 is YFSETQ. This CDR3 is CASSWMGKSYNEQFF. CDR3 in DNA: TGCGCCAGCAGCTGGATGGGGAAGTCCTACAATGAGCAGTTCTTC.

CDR3 in amino acids: CASSLPRPPNNEQFF. Written as DNA, the CDR3 is TGCGCCAGCAGCTTGCCTCGACCGCCTAACAATGAGCAGTTCTTC. The rearrangement uses TRBV5-1 and TRBJ2-1, with unresolved D. This CDR3 is built from 15 residues. V was pared by 1 base and J by 5 bases, with 13 bases between. In germline, CDR1 is SGHRS, CDR2 YFSETQ.

This chain's CDR3 is CASSIERVQDTQYF. The CDR3 DNA sequence: TGTGCCAGTAGTATCGAAAGGGTGCAAGATACGCAGTATTTT. J is TRBJ2-3 and V is TRBV19, with no clear D. V lost 3 bases and J 5 bases, leaving 12 bases between the germline ends. Germline CDR1 is LNHDA and CDR2 is SQIVND (reference sequence). The CDR3 spans 14 residues.

The chain carries TRBV7-3 and TRBJ2-2; D gene uncertain. The ends were cut back, 2 bases at V and 0 bases at J, with 7 bases in the middle. CDR1 is SGHTA and CDR2 is FQGTGA in the germline V gene. The CDR3 runs to 15 residues. The CDR3 loop is CASSLSPANTGELFF. The CDR3 DNA reads TGTGCCAGCAGCTTATCGCCGGCGAACACCGGGGAGCTGTTTTTT.

The chain has TRBV5-4 and TRBJ2-2; weak D call: TRBD2 (5 bases). V lost 4 bases and J 5 bases, leaving 12 bases between the germline ends. Germline V gene data show CDR1 as SGHNT and CDR2 as YYREEE (reference sequence). The CDR3 is made up of 14 amino acids. CDR3 sequence (DNA): TGTGCCAGCAGCCAGGTCGGGGTGACCGGGGAGCTGTTTTTT. The encoded protein is CASSQVGVTGELFF.

The CDR3: CATSDSRQVNTGELFF. Here the CDR3 DNA reads TGTGCCACCAGTGATTCCCGGCAGGTGAACACCGGGGAGCTGTTTTTT. This chain connects TRBV24-1 to TRBJ2-2; D gene ambiguous. Germline V gene lookup returns CDR1 KGHDR and CDR2 SFDVKD. V was clipped by 2 bases and J by 1 base, with 10 bases between them. The CDR3 is made up of 16 amino acids.

The chain combines TRBV7-2 with TRBJ2-1; 11 nucleotides line up with TRBD1. The V and J ends lost 2 bases and 5 bases, in that order; junction bases with no gene match: 11. CDR1 is SGHTA, CDR2 FQGNSA, per germline. This CDR3 has 18 amino acids. CDR3 protein: CASSLFPSGQGADNEQFF. The CDR3 DNA sequence: TGTGCCAGCAGCTTATTCCCCTCCGGACAGGGGGCAGACAATGAGCAGTTCTTC. Using reference TRBV7-2 and TRBJ2-1 for the parts outside the CDR3, the full variable domain is GAGVSQSPSNKVTEKGKDVELRCDPISGHTALYWYRQSLGQGLEFLIYFQGNSAPDKSGLPSDRFSAERTGGSVSTLTIQRTQQEDSAVYLCASSLFPSGQGADNEQFFGPGTRLTVL.

This rearrangement joins TRBV5-1 to TRBJ2-5; 15 bases map to TRBD2. The length of the CDR3 is 16 residues. Germline CDR1 and CDR2: SGHRS and YFSETQ. V was clipped by 4 bases and J by 4 bases; unmatched bases: 5. Here the CDR3 reads CASSPGLAGGRETQYF. CDR3 nucleotide sequence: TGCGCCAGCAGCCCGGGACTAGCGGGGGGACGAGAGACCCAGTACTTC.

The chain carries TRBV7-2 and TRBJ2-2; D remains unclear. The CDR3 runs to 11 residues. V lost 3 bases, J lost 7 bases, and 3 bases lay in between. Germline-derived CDR1 and CDR2 are SGHTA and FQGNSA. The CDR3 spells CASSFGGELFF. The CDR3 DNA is TGTGCCAGCAGCTTCGGCGGGGAGCTGTTTTTT.